Following are 30 T cell receptor beta chains from one sample sequenced in a study of cytomegalovirus exposure and HLA in healthy donors. 13 Jbeta primers and 60 Vbeta primers were used for the PCR. TCRdb's copy holds only in-frame clones and misses some; the assay was immunoSEQ multiplex PCR. This table has 30,000 to 45,000 clones, about nine tenths appearing once. Sequenced: PBMCs. The source is a woman between 40 and 50 years old in good health and CMV-seropositive.

The chain joins TRBV19 to TRBJ1-4; 8 bases map to TRBD1. CDR1 LNHDA and CDR2 SQIVND come from the germline V gene (reference sequence). CDR3 length equals 15 residues. With 9 bases clipped from V and 0 bases from J, the junction kept 6 bases outside the gene matches. CDR3 loop: CARDREGSTNEKLFF. As DNA, the CDR3 is TGTGCCAGGGACAGGGAAGGTTCAACTAATGAAAAACTGTTTTTT.

The V gene is TRBV28, the J gene TRBJ2-7; no definite D call. V dropped 4 bases and J dropped 0 bases, with 7 bases sitting between them. CDR3 length equals 13 residues. Germline V gene data show CDR1 as MDHEN and CDR2 as SYDVKM. The CDR3 sequence is CASSSLSSYEQYF. In DNA, the CDR3 is TGTGCCAGCAGTTCCCTTAGCTCCTACGAGCAGTACTTC.

The V gene is TRBV5-1, the J gene TRBJ2-3; 8 bases agree with TRBD2. CDR1 and CDR2 (germline): SGHRS, YFSETQ. The CDR3 is 14 amino acids. J lost 5 bases, V lost 1 base, and 3 bases had no gene match. Here the CDR3 DNA reads TGCGCCAGCAGCTTGCTTGCGGGGGGAGATACGCAGTATTTT. Translated, it gives CASSLLAGGDTQYF. Filled out from reference TRBV5-1 and TRBJ2-3, the complete variable domain reads KAGVTQTPRYLIKTRGQQVTLSCSPISGHRSVSWYQQTPGQGLQFLFEYFSETQRNKGNFPGRFSGRQFSNSRSEMNVSTLELGDSALYLCASSLLAGGDTQYFGPGTRLTVL.

This rearrangement joins TRBV7-8 to TRBJ2-1, with 14 bases identical to TRBD2. CDR1 SGHVS and CDR2 FQNEAQ come from the germline V gene. The V and J ends lost 5 bases and 10 bases, in that order; junction bases with no gene match: 16. The CDR3 covers 18 residues. In DNA, the CDR3 is TGTGCCAGCAGCCTACTGGGGACTAGCGGGGGACTGGGTGAGGAGCAGTTCTTC. As protein: CASSLLGTSGGLGEEQFF.

The chain joins TRBV4-1 to TRBJ2-7; 8 bases map to TRBD1. Germline CDR1 is MGHRA and CDR2 is YSYEKL. After removal of 4 bases from V and 2 bases from J, the junction contained 4 bases not matched to a gene. This CDR3 contains 14 residues. The CDR3 protein is CASSLGQGPYEQYF. The CDR3 region has the DNA TGCGCCAGCAGCCTTGGACAGGGCCCCTACGAGCAGTACTTC.

The chain recombines TRBV7-3 with TRBJ2-1; 7 bases fit TRBD2. The CDR3 covers 13 residues. J lost 11 bases, V lost 2 bases, and 6 bases had no gene match. Germline values: CDR1 SGHTA, CDR2 FQGTGA. CDR3 loop: CASSLGERGKQFF. CDR3 sequence (DNA): TGTGCCAGCAGCTTAGGGGAGCGGGGTAAGCAGTTCTTC.

The V and J genes are TRBV19 and TRBJ2-4; D is perhaps TRBD2 (5 bases). The V end lost 1 base, the J end lost 4 bases, and 5 bases lay between the germline ends. Germline lookup yields CDR1 LNHDA and CDR2 SQIVND (reference sequence). CDR3 length: 13 residues. The CDR3: CASSIGGKNIQYF. In nucleotides, the CDR3 is TGTGCCAGTAGTATAGGAGGGAAAAACATTCAGTACTTC. The whole variable domain, filled in from reference TRBV19 and TRBJ2-4, reads DGGITQSPKYLFRKEGQNVTLSCEQNLNHDAMYWYRQDPGQGLRLIYYSQIVNDFQKGDIAEGYSVSREKKESFPLTVTSAQKNPTAFYLCASSIGGKNIQYFGAGTRLSVL.

V usage is TRBV11-2 and J usage is TRBJ1-1; no clear D. The CDR3 runs to 11 residues. The V end was cut by 0 bases, the J end by 7 bases, with 3 bases between. CDR1 SGHAT and CDR2 FQNNGV come from the germline V gene. The CDR3 here is CASSLDVEAFF. The CDR3 DNA is TGTGCCAGCAGCTTAGACGTTGAAGCTTTCTTT.

This sequence joins TRBV2 and TRBJ2-1; D might be TRBD2 (6 bases). V lost 7 bases, J lost 7 bases, and 17 bases lay in between. The V gene's germline CDR1 is SNHLY and CDR2 FYNNEI. The CDR3 consists of 14 residues. The CDR3 loop is CASTEGRAGNEQFF. In DNA, the CDR3 is TGTGCCAGCACCGAGGGCAGGGCGGGGAATGAGCAGTTCTTC.

The rearrangement links TRBV6-1 to TRBJ2-5; D not resolved. CDR3 length: 14 amino acids. The V gene lost 1 base and the J gene lost 0 bases, with 6 bases spanning the gap. From germline, CDR1 is MNHNS and CDR2 SASEGT. CDR3 residues: CASSEGGHQETQYF. CDR3 sequence (DNA): TGTGCCAGCAGTGAAGGTGGGCACCAAGAGACCCAGTACTTC.

This sequence joins TRBV5-4 and TRBJ2-1, with TRBD2 matching over 8 bases. The CDR3 covers 15 residues. Germline V gene lookup returns CDR1 SGHNT and CDR2 YYREEE (reference sequence). V shed 1 base, J shed 4 bases, and the junction held 4 bases outside the gene matches. The CDR3 nucleotides read TGTGCCAGCAGCTTGCGGGGGGGCGGTTACAATGAGCAGTTCTTC. This gives the protein CASSLRGGGYNEQFF.

This sequence joins TRBV6-6 and TRBJ1-5; D ambiguous. Trimming removed 8 bases from V and 5 bases from J, with 10 bases in between. There are 12 residues in the CDR3. The germline V gene encodes CDR1 MNHNY and CDR2 SVGAGI (reference sequence). The CDR3 is CASFAEDQPQHF. The CDR3 DNA follows: TGTGCCAGCTTTGCAGAGGATCAGCCCCAGCATTTT.

The chain employs TRBV7-8 and TRBJ2-7; tentative D call: TRBD2 (6 bases). V lost 5 bases, J lost 3 bases, and 14 bases lay in between. CDR1 and CDR2 (germline): SGHVS, FQNEAQ. The CDR3 consists of 14 residues. This chain's CDR3 is CASSKQAGIYEQYF. The CDR3 coding sequence is TGTGCCAGCAGCAAGCAGGCGGGGATCTACGAGCAGTACTTC.

This sequence joins TRBV6-5 and TRBJ1-6; 8 bases map to TRBD1. After removal of 3 bases from V and 10 bases from J, the junction contained 11 bases not matched to a gene. Germline V gives CDR1 MNHEY, CDR2 SVGAGI. CDR3 length: 16 residues. CDR3 in DNA: TGTGCCAGCAGTTATGCCCGGGCAGGGGGCCGGTCACCCCTCCACTTT. The encoded protein is CASSYARAGGRSPLHF.

The V call is TRBV7-2, the J call TRBJ1-4; D might be TRBD1 (5 bases). The CDR3 spans 11 residues. V was cut by 5 bases and J by 7 bases, with 5 bases left in between. Germline CDR1 is SGHTA and CDR2 is FQGNSA. CDR3 nucleotide sequence: TGTGCCAGCAGCAGGGGTGAAAAACTGTTTTTT. Amino acids: CASSRGEKLFF.

V gene TRBV7-8 combines with J gene TRBJ2-7; possibly TRBD2 for D (6 bases). Between the trimmed V and J ends, which lost 1 base and 1 base, there was a span of 11 bases. This CDR3 has 15 amino acids. Germline-derived CDR1 and CDR2 are SGHVS and FQNEAQ. CDR3 nucleotide sequence: TGTGCCAGCAGCTTAGGGGCTGGGGGGTCCTACGAGCAGTACTTC. This codes for CASSLGAGGSYEQYF.

About this clone itself: This same CDR3 is encoded by further DNA sequences in the sample. The chain couples TRBV7-9 to TRBJ2-1, with a weak D call TRBD2 (5 bases). The CDR3 runs 14 residues. Looked up from germline, CDR1 is SEHNR and CDR2 is FQNEAQ (reference sequence). Trimming cost V 8 bases and J 5 bases, with 16 bases left between them. CDR3 DNA: TGTGCCAGCGGCCCCCCCAGCGGAGACAATGAGCAGTTCTTC. Amino acid sequence: CASGPPSGDNEQFF.

The rearrangement uses TRBV5-6 and TRBJ1-5; D gene ambiguous. The ends were cut back, 0 bases at V and 1 base at J, with 11 bases in the middle. CDR1 is SGHDT and CDR2 is YYEEEE in the germline V gene. The CDR3 totals 16 residues. This CDR3 is CASSLGGGISNQPQHF. CDR3 DNA: TGTGCCAGCAGCTTGGGGGGAGGGATAAGCAATCAGCCCCAGCATTTT.

The genes are TRBV7-2 and TRBJ1-4; TRBD1 matches at 8 bases. The CDR3 totals 15 residues. Germline V CDR1 and CDR2: SGHTA, FQGNSA. The V and J ends lost 3 bases and 3 bases, in that order; junction bases with no gene match: 3. The CDR3 loop reads CASSFDRGANEKLFF. The CDR3 nucleotides read TGTGCCAGCAGCTTCGACAGGGGAGCTAATGAAAAACTGTTTTTT.

V usage is TRBV13 and J usage is TRBJ1-1; possibly TRBD1 for D (5 bases). V lost 6 bases and J 5 bases, leaving 16 bases between the germline ends. The germline V gene has CDR1 PRHDT and CDR2 FYEKMQ (reference sequence). This CDR3 is built from 14 residues. CDR3: CASRTWGGVTEAFF. In DNA form, the CDR3 reads TGTGCCAGCAGGACATGGGGAGGGGTGACTGAAGCTTTCTTT.

V usage is TRBV2 and J usage is TRBJ1-2, with D tentatively TRBD1 (6 bases). The V and J ends lost 11 bases and 14 bases respectively, with 24 bases between them. Germline V gene sequence: CDR1 SNHLY, CDR2 FYNNEI. The CDR3 loop spans 12 amino acids. This CDR3 reads CARQRDTGGRTF. The CDR3 bases are TGTGCCCGACAGAGGGACACTGGTGGTCGAACCTTC.

J is TRBJ1-4 and V is TRBV28; no clear D. Germline values: CDR1 MDHEN, CDR2 SYDVKM. V dropped 1 base and J dropped 8 bases, with 5 bases sitting between them. The CDR3 sequence is 12 residues long. CDR3 nucleotides: TGTGCCAGCAGTTTATTAGAAGAAAAACTGTTTTTT. Residues: CASSLLEEKLFF.

The rearrangement links TRBV15 to TRBJ2-1; 9 nucleotides line up with TRBD2. This CDR3 region has 15 residues. CDR1 and CDR2 (germline): LNHNV, YYDKDF (reference sequence). V shed 5 bases, J shed 5 bases, and the junction held 7 bases outside the gene matches. CDR3 loop: CATSLPRGGNNEQFF. The CDR3 DNA follows: TGTGCCACCAGCCTCCCGCGGGGGGGGAACAATGAGCAGTTCTTC.

This rearrangement joins TRBV14 to TRBJ1-2; D is perhaps TRBD1 (5 bases). This CDR3 has 13 amino acids. CDR1 and CDR2 from the germline V gene are SGHDN and FVKESK. V was cut by 6 bases and J by 5 bases, with 13 bases left in between. CDR3 residues: CASRGTEVYGYTF. The CDR3 coding sequence is TGTGCCAGCAGGGGGACTGAAGTTTATGGCTACACCTTC.

The rearrangement links TRBV11-2 to TRBJ2-5; TRBD2 matches at 15 bases. CDR1 SGHAT and CDR2 FQNNGV come from the germline V gene. This CDR3 comprises 16 residues. Trimming cost V 5 bases and J 5 bases; bases outside gene matches: 6. The CDR3 DNA follows: TGTGCCAGCAGCCCCGGACTAGCGGGGGGGATGGAGACCCAGTACTTC. Encoded protein: CASSPGLAGGMETQYF.

This chain joins TRBV18 and TRBJ2-3; D ambiguous. The CDR3 is made up of 16 amino acids. Trimming pared 2 bases from V and 4 bases from J, leaving 16 bases between. Per the germline V gene, CDR1 is KGHSH and CDR2 is LQKENI. The CDR3 protein is CASSPVVTSSADTQYF. Here the CDR3 DNA reads TGTGCCAGCTCACCAGTAGTCACCTCTTCGGCAGATACGCAGTATTTT.

The CDR3 region has the DNA TGTGCCAGTGGCAAGTCGAACAGGGGTACTTCACCCCTCCACTTT. Translation: CASGKSNRGTSPLHF. The chain combines TRBV19 with TRBJ1-6, with 7 positions matching TRBD1. The CDR3 sequence is 15 residues long. Germline V gene sequence: CDR1 LNHDA, CDR2 SQIVND (reference sequence). The V segment lost 8 bases and the J segment 9 bases; nucleotides outside the gene matches: 13.

The rearrangement joins TRBV15 to TRBJ1-1; 7 positions match TRBD1. The CDR3 is made up of 14 amino acids. CDR1 and CDR2 (germline): LNHNV, YYDKDF (reference sequence). Losses at the gene ends were 9 bases for V and 7 bases for J; bases not matched to a gene: 14. CDR3 loop: CATKIPGGRREAFF. The CDR3 DNA sequence: TGTGCCACAAAAATCCCAGGGGGACGCCGTGAAGCTTTCTTT.

The chain links TRBV23-1 to TRBJ2-1, with TRBD2 matching 9 bases. TRBV23-1 is reported as an ORF; its role is uncertain. The CDR3 is 18 residues long. V shed 0 bases, J shed 4 bases, and the junction held 10 bases outside the gene matches. CDR3 sequence reads: CASSQSAAGGLQYNEQFF. The CDR3 coding sequence is TGCGCCAGCAGTCAATCTGCCGCGGGGGGGCTTCAATACAATGAGCAGTTCTTC.

The V and J genes are TRBV27 and TRBJ1-5; 9 nucleotides match TRBD1. Trimming removed 6 bases from V and 2 bases from J; junction bases left unmatched: 5. The CDR3 totals 15 residues. Germline values: CDR1 MNHEY, CDR2 SMNVEV (reference sequence). CDR3 nucleotides: TGTGCCAGCAGGGCGGACAGGGGAGGCAATCAGCCCCAGCATTTT. Residues: CASRADRGGNQPQHF.